Below, 32 T cell receptor beta chains from the same sample are listed, as sequenced in a study of neurological immune-mediated disorders. Indicated time point: longitudinal time-point 1 (baseline). TCRdb fed the 5' RACE reads into MiXCR, producing one record per CDR3 protein. The sample lists approximately 70,000 distinct CDR3 sequences; roughly 10% were seen once. The source material was PBMCs. The receptor set was obtained from a man aged 30 to 39 in good health.

This clonotype was seen ten or more times. The V gene is TRBV20-1, the J gene TRBJ1-1; no definite D call. CDR1 and CDR2 (germline): DFQATT, SNEGSKA (reference sequence). This CDR3 is 17 amino acids long. The germline V and J ends were trimmed by 0 bases and 1 base, with 18 bases remaining between them. The CDR3 is CSARDLWAKSPNTEAFF. CDR3 DNA sequence: TGCAGTGCTAGAGATCTCTGGGCAAAGTCCCCGAACACTGAAGCTTTCTTT.

This clonotype was detected many times. The chain joins TRBV5-1 to TRBJ1-5; 8 positions match TRBD1. From germline, CDR1 is SGHRS and CDR2 YFSETQ. The CDR3 has 16 amino acids. V lost 0 bases to trimming and J lost 8 bases; unmatched junction nucleotides: 10. The CDR3 region is CASSLAPQGALEPQHF. The CDR3 coding sequence is TGCGCCAGCAGCTTGGCCCCTCAGGGGGCATTGGAGCCCCAGCATTTT.

This clonotype was observed a handful of times. The V gene is TRBV5-1, the J gene TRBJ2-5; D is possibly TRBD1 (5 bases). Trimming stripped 0 bases from V and 0 bases from J, with 6 bases between. CDR1 and CDR2 from the germline V gene are SGHRS and YFSETQ. The CDR3 consists of 14 residues. Here the CDR3 reads CASSLDRYQETQYF. In DNA form, the CDR3 reads TGCGCCAGCAGCTTGGACAGGTACCAAGAGACCCAGTACTTC.

This clonotype has at least ten counts. The V gene is TRBV7-3, the J gene TRBJ1-1; unclear D gene. The V gene's germline CDR1 is SGHTA and CDR2 FQGTGA. This CDR3 has 15 amino acids. Trimming cost V 5 bases and J 1 base, with 14 bases left between them. DNA for the CDR3: TGTGCCAGCAGCCCCCATGCGGGCCCGAACACTGAAGCTTTCTTT. As protein: CASSPHAGPNTEAFF.

This clonotype came up a few times. The junction departs from germline at one end; a sequencing error may be responsible. The chain combines TRBV14 with TRBJ2-7, with TRBD2 matching 10 bases. The CDR3 has 17 amino acids. Germline V gene lookup returns CDR1 SGHDN and CDR2 FVKESK. CDR3 DNA sequence: TGTGTCAGCAGCCAAGATCTTTTGGGGACTAGCGTGGGGGAGCAGTACTTC. It translates to CVSSQDLLGTSVGEQYF.

In its sample, this clonotype was seen many times. The chain employs TRBV7-3 and TRBJ2-4; unclear D gene. Trimming took 1 base from V and 5 from J, leaving 6 bases between them. The length of the CDR3 is 13 residues. Germline values: CDR1 SGHTA, CDR2 FQGTGA. CDR3 region: CASSLRIENIQYF. The CDR3 nucleotides are TGTGCCAGCAGCTTAAGGATCGAAAACATTCAGTACTTC. Complete variable domain (other parts from reference TRBV7-3 and TRBJ2-4): GAGVSQTPSNKVTEKGKYVELRCDPISGHTALYWYRQSLGQGPEFLIYFQGTGAADDSGLPNDRFFAVRPEGSVSTLKIQRTERGDSAVYLCASSLRIENIQYFGAGTRLSVL.

This clonotype was counted at least ten times. The V and J genes are TRBV25-1 and TRBJ2-2; D gene unclear. The length of the CDR3 is 15 residues. V was cut by 5 bases and J by 3 bases, with 13 bases left in between. CDR1 is MGHDK and CDR2 is SYGVNS in the germline V gene. The CDR3 nucleotides read TGTGCCAGCAGTCCTGCGGTCGGGTACACCGGGGAGCTGTTTTTT. This sequence encodes CASSPAVGYTGELFF.

This clonotype was counted a few times. The chain employs TRBV7-9 and TRBJ2-7, with D possibly being TRBD1 (6 bases). Trimming took off 4 bases at V and 0 bases at J, with 19 bases between the two ends. The CDR3 spans 17 residues. Germline CDR1 reads SEHNR; CDR2 reads FQNEAQ (reference sequence). The CDR3, as DNA: TGTGCCAGCAGCTCCAGACCAGGGGCGCCTAACTCCTACGAGCAGTACTTC. This translates into CASSSRPGAPNSYEQYF.

This clonotype has ten or more counts. This sequence joins TRBV10-2 and TRBJ2-3, with 8 positions matching TRBD2. The germline CDR1 and CDR2 sequences are WSHSY and SAAADI. With V trimmed by 4 bases and J by 1 base, 7 bases remained unmatched. The CDR3 totals 16 residues. The CDR3 coding sequence is TGCGCCAGCAGTGGGGGACTAGTGGTAGGCACAGATACGCAGTATTTT. Its protein product is CASSGGLVVGTDTQYF.

This clonotype appeared many times. The V and J genes are TRBV7-6 and TRBJ2-2, with D perhaps matching TRBD2 (5 bases). This CDR3 comprises 13 residues. Trimming cost V 7 bases and J 7 bases, with 13 bases left between them. Germline V gene data show CDR1 as SGHVS and CDR2 as FNYEAQ. CDR3 loop: CASNEGFGGELFF. In DNA form, the CDR3 reads TGTGCCAGCAATGAGGGTTTTGGCGGGGAGCTGTTTTTT.

Ten or more counts support this clonotype. This chain uses TRBV4-1 with TRBJ2-7, with D perhaps matching TRBD1 (5 bases). The CDR3 extends over 14 amino acids. Germline values: CDR1 MGHRA, CDR2 YSYEKL. V gave up 0 bases and J gave up 7 bases, with 13 bases separating them. This CDR3 is CASSQDRAGIEQYF. The CDR3 DNA reads TGCGCCAGCAGCCAAGATAGGGCAGGGATTGAGCAGTACTTC.

The chain employs TRBV9 and TRBJ2-7, with 7 bases fitting TRBD2. Germline lookup yields CDR1 SGDLS and CDR2 YYNGEE. V lost 4 bases, J lost 2 bases, and 6 bases stayed unmatched. This CDR3 is built from 14 residues. The chain's CDR3 is CASSSGVRPYEQYF. For the CDR3, the DNA is TGTGCCAGCAGCAGCGGGGTACGACCCTACGAGCAGTACTTC.

J is TRBJ1-2 and V is TRBV15; tentative D call: TRBD1 (5 bases). Germline loops: CDR1 LNHNV, CDR2 YYDKDF (reference sequence). The CDR3 runs to 13 residues. The V end lost 5 bases, the J end lost 8 bases, and 15 bases lay between the germline ends. CDR3 protein: CATSSTGGEGYTF. As DNA, the CDR3 is TGTGCCACCAGCTCCACCGGAGGGGAAGGCTACACCTTC.

In its sample, this clonotype was seen many times. The chain recombines TRBV7-9 with TRBJ2-7; no reliable D call. V was pared by 5 bases and J by 3 bases, with 11 bases between. Germline lookup yields CDR1 SEHNR and CDR2 FQNEAQ (reference sequence). The CDR3 has 13 residues. In DNA, the CDR3 is TGTGCCAGCAGCCCGAGCATGGGCTACGAGCAGTACTTC. Protein: CASSPSMGYEQYF.

This chain uses TRBV4-1 with TRBJ2-1, with 9 bases identical to TRBD2. The germline V gene encodes CDR1 MGHRA and CDR2 YSYEKL. This CDR3 region has 16 residues. The V gene end was trimmed by 4 bases and the J gene end by 5 bases; junction bases not matched to a gene: 9. DNA of the CDR3: TGCGCCAGCAGCCCGCATCGGGCTAGCGGGGACAATGAGCAGTTCTTC. This translates into CASSPHRASGDNEQFF.

This clonotype was seen repeatedly, ten times or more. The rearrangement links TRBV28 to TRBJ2-3; no reliable D call. Trimming removed 1 base from V and 2 bases from J, with 13 bases in between. The length of the CDR3 is 16 residues. Germline CDR1 MDHEN, CDR2 SYDVKM. The CDR3 here is CASSLFRVRNTDTQYF. The CDR3 bases are TGTGCCAGCAGTTTATTTCGGGTGCGGAACACAGATACGCAGTATTTT.

The sample holds many counts of this clonotype. The V call is TRBV7-9, the J call TRBJ2-1; D perhaps matches TRBD1 (5 bases). CDR1 SEHNR and CDR2 FQNEAQ come from the germline V gene (reference sequence). The CDR3 sequence is 16 residues long. Trimming removed 1 base at V and 5 bases at J, with 15 bases between. DNA of the CDR3: TGTGCCAGCAGCTTAGACTCGACAGTGACCAACAATGAGCAGTTCTTC. Amino acid sequence: CASSLDSTVTNNEQFF.

This clonotype was counted many times. V usage is TRBV7-2 and J usage is TRBJ2-5, with 7 positions matching TRBD1. Germline V gene sequence: CDR1 SGHTA, CDR2 FQGNSA. The V gene end was trimmed by 2 bases and the J gene end by 5 bases; junction bases not matched to a gene: 2. The CDR3 loop spans 13 amino acids. The CDR3 is CASSLLQGETQYF. CDR3 coding DNA: TGTGCCAGCAGCTTATTACAGGGGGAGACCCAGTACTTC.

This clonotype has ten or more counts. The chain recombines TRBV4-1 with TRBJ2-3, with 7 nucleotides matching TRBD1. Germline V gene sequence: CDR1 MGHRA, CDR2 YSYEKL. V dropped 1 base and J dropped 0; count of bases not matched to a gene: 4. The CDR3 is made up of 16 amino acids. CDR3 nucleotides: TGCGCCAGCAGCCAAGTCCGGGACAGCAGCACAGATACGCAGTATTTT. Its translation is CASSQVRDSSTDTQYF.

This clonotype was counted between two and nine times. V and J are TRBV18 and TRBJ2-7; D unclear. Trimming left V 2 bases short and J 2 bases short, with 10 bases between. The CDR3 sequence is 14 residues long. Germline V gene lookup returns CDR1 KGHSH and CDR2 LQKENI. CDR3 in DNA: TGTGCCAGCTCACCATACGATCCCCCCTACGAGCAGTACTTC. Translating gives CASSPYDPPYEQYF.

The chain has TRBV9 and TRBJ2-5, with 7 bases aligning to TRBD2. Germline V gene lookup returns CDR1 SGDLS and CDR2 YYNGEE. This CDR3 has 14 amino acids. The V segment lost 4 bases and the J segment 5 bases; nucleotides outside the gene matches: 8. This CDR3 is CASSSLDGGETQYF. CDR3 in DNA: TGTGCCAGCAGCTCTTTGGACGGGGGGGAGACCCAGTACTTC.

This clonotype was seen repeatedly, ten times or more. This chain joins TRBV7-8 and TRBJ2-3, with D maybe TRBD2 (6 bases). Trimming stripped 2 bases from V and 3 bases from J, with 12 bases between. The length of the CDR3 is 15 residues. Germline CDR1 and CDR2: SGHVS and FQNEAQ. The CDR3 region has the DNA TGTGCCAGCAGCTTAATGGGACTGTCGACAGATACGCAGTATTTT. It specifies CASSLMGLSTDTQYF.

This clonotype was observed at least ten times. V is TRBV11-2 and J is TRBJ1-4; no clear D gene. The CDR3 runs 17 residues. The germline V gene encodes CDR1 SGHAT and CDR2 FQNNGV. V was pared by 1 base and J by 3 bases, with 15 bases between. The CDR3 sequence: CASSLVGGLNPNEKLFF. The CDR3, as DNA: TGTGCCAGCAGCTTAGTCGGCGGACTTAACCCTAATGAAAAACTGTTTTTT.

This clonotype was counted at least ten times. V is TRBV7-3 and J is TRBJ2-1; D is possibly TRBD2 (5 bases). The CDR3 spans 14 residues. The V and J ends lost 3 bases and 5 bases respectively, with 11 bases between them. Per germline, CDR1 SGHTA and CDR2 FQGTGA. The CDR3 reads CASSFSLGNNEQFF. The CDR3 nucleotides read TGTGCCAGCAGCTTCTCCCTCGGGAACAATGAGCAGTTCTTC.

The table lists this clonotype with many counts. The chain combines TRBV11-2 with TRBJ1-1; D unresolved. Trimming left V 6 bases short and J 1 base short, with 15 bases between. Germline V gene lookup returns CDR1 SGHAT and CDR2 FQNNGV. The CDR3 is made up of 15 amino acids. CDR3 residues: CASSRDTGENTEAFF. DNA for the CDR3: TGTGCCAGCAGTCGAGACACTGGAGAGAACACTGAAGCTTTCTTT.

To note about this clonotype: Being one base from a much bigger clone, this may be a read error. In DNA form, the CDR3 reads TGTGCCAGTAGCGGACTAGCGGGGGACTACGAGCGGTACTTC. The encoded protein is CASSGLAGDYERYF. This chain uses TRBV13 with TRBJ2-7, with 13 bases that match TRBD2. The V gene's germline CDR1 is PRHDT and CDR2 FYEKMQ (reference sequence). The CDR3 length is 14 residues.

Ten or more counts support this clonotype. CDR3 in amino acids: CASSFLAGSSYNEQFF. CDR3 in DNA: TGCGCCAGCAGCTTCCTAGCGGGATCTTCCTACAATGAGCAGTTCTTC. This chain uses TRBV5-1 with TRBJ2-1; 9 bases line up with TRBD2. CDR1 is SGHRS and CDR2 is YFSETQ in the germline V gene. V shed 2 bases, J shed 1 base, and the junction held 4 bases outside the gene matches. There are 16 residues in the CDR3.

In regard to this clonotype: This may arise from a read error, as a much more abundant clone is one base away. The V gene is TRBV29-1, the J gene TRBJ2-3, with D perhaps assigned TRBD1 or TRBD2 (6 bases each). The germline CDR1 and CDR2 sequences are SQVTM and ANQGSEA. The CDR3 consists of 15 residues. V gave up 5 bases and J gave up 2 bases, with 17 bases separating them. CDR3 nucleotide sequence: TGCAGCGTTTTGGGGGGCGGATTCTCCACAGATACGCAGTATTTT. Protein product: CSVLGGGFSTDTQYF.

This clonotype was observed at least ten times. This CDR3 reads CASSLVTAGTGHEKLFF. CDR3 nucleotides: TGTGCCAGCAGCTTAGTTACTGCCGGGACAGGTCACGAAAAACTGTTTTTT. The rearrangement uses TRBV11-2 and TRBJ1-4, with 8 positions matching TRBD1. The CDR3 contains 17 residues. V lost 1 base and J lost 8; bases outside the gene matches: 12. CDR1 and CDR2 from the germline V gene are SGHAT and FQNNGV.

This clonotype occurred many times. V gene TRBV12-3 or TRBV12-4 combines with J gene TRBJ2-7; no clear D. The germline V and J ends were trimmed by 7 bases and 5 bases, with 15 bases remaining between them. The CDR3 consists of 13 residues. The CDR3 reads CASTVSLLDEQYF. In nucleotides, the CDR3 is TGTGCCAGCACCGTCTCCCTGCTCGACGAGCAGTACTTC.

Many counts were recorded for this clonotype. This rearrangement joins TRBV28 to TRBJ2-3; 12 bases agree with TRBD1. Germline V gene sequence: CDR1 MDHEN, CDR2 SYDVKM. There are 16 residues in the CDR3. V was clipped by 2 bases and J by 8 bases; unmatched bases: 8. The CDR3, as DNA: TGTGCCAGCAGTTTAGGGGGGACAGGGGGCGCGGGTACGCAGTATTTT. Its protein is CASSLGGTGGAGTQYF.

This clonotype has at least ten counts. The chain employs TRBV27 and TRBJ1-2; TRBD1 matches at 8 bases. V was clipped by 3 bases and J by 2 bases; unmatched bases: 8. Germline lookup yields CDR1 MNHEY and CDR2 SMNVEV (reference sequence). The CDR3 consists of 16 residues. The CDR3: CASSLLFGQGNYGYTF. The CDR3 nucleotides are TGTGCCAGCAGTTTGCTCTTCGGACAGGGCAACTATGGCTACACCTTC.